This T cell receptor beta chain was recovered during a study of ipilimumab plus nivolumab after autologous stem cell transplantation. The study, taken as a whole, reports: Authors suggest TCR repertoire, Treg phenotype and gut microbiota support further study.

Ipilimumab, 1 mg/kg, started 14 to 28 days after autologous transplant. Patients received nivolumab 3 mg/kg at weeks 1, 4, 7, 10, then fortnightly to week 26. Some clones are missing from TCRdb's copy, which holds only in-frame ones; the method was immunoSEQ multiplex PCR. The sample holds some 9,800 clones, 78% seen once. Comment on this clone: No antigen is known for it.

Germline CDR1 is SNHLY and CDR2 is FYNNEI. This CDR3 has 18 residues. V was clipped by 1 base and J by 4 bases; unmatched bases: 8. The clonotype originates from a male donor with diffuse large B-cell lymphoma. Sequencing was performed on PBMCs, taken in a trial of ipilimumab plus nivolumab as post-transplant consolidation. The J gene is TRBJ2-1, the V gene TRBV2; 12 nucleotides line up with TRBD2. CDR3 region: CASSEGYPGLAGYNEQFF. The DNA for the CDR3 is TGTGCCAGCAGTGAAGGGTATCCAGGACTAGCGGGGTACAATGAGCAGTTCTTC.